The source of this T cell receptor beta chain is a study of T cells in Graves' hyperthyroidism and ophthalmopathy. Whole-study findings and limits: Within blood appeared most thyroid clonotypes that had expanded above 0.001.

Points on this clonotype: Its specificity is unknown. A much bigger clone sits one base away, suggesting this may be a read error.

The TCR beta CDR3 regions underwent amplification using RNA transcripts as the source. The HTBI primer set served for first-round RT-PCR of the TCR CDR3. Each CDR3 protein is one row after TCRdb ran MiXCR on the multiplex PCR reads. The repertoire holds some 690,000 distinct CDR3 sequences, with around 16% as singletons. The CDR3 length is 15 residues. The germline V gene encodes CDR1 SGHRS and CDR2 YFSETQ. The V call is TRBV5-1, the J call TRBJ2-1; the match to TRBD1 covers 7 bases. This clonotype was sampled from a man between 50 and 59 years old with Graves' hyperthyroidism. Sequenced: blood. The CDR3 is CASSLSGQVYTEQFF. The CDR3 DNA sequence: TGCGCCAGCAGCTTGTCCGGACAGGTTTACACTGAGCAGTTCTTC.